This T cell receptor (beta chain) emerged from a study of blood T cell repertoires in COVID-19 (dated by TCRdb to 2018 to 2020). Looking at the study overall: Samples from collaborators originated in the United States, Italy and Spain and spanned both the acute and convalescent phases of COVID-19. The material from the prospective study consisted of cDNA or gDNA derived from T cells, B-cell-depleted T cells, or PBMCs. Sample metadata almost always included a de-identified subject ID, COVID-19 status, age in years and sex. The repertoires were made available in a free public database intended to serve as a resource for research on the immune response to SARS-CoV-2. The dataset comprised deeply sampled blood TCRbeta repertoires from subjects exposed to, actively infected with, or recovered from COVID-19. The samples were drawn from two sources: the first 160 participants of the ongoing ImmuneRACE study, and over 950 subjects contributed by 6 global collaborators. Where available, HLA class I and class II types were obtained from metadata supplied by the sample provider rather than from assay-based typing. The paper as a whole reports these results and caveats: Clinical and demographic metadata were provided uncurated, with the amount varying by source and participant.

Remarks on this clone: Which antigen it targets is not known. Base qualities are not recorded, but no much larger clone differs from it by a single base.

TCRbeta CDR3 regions were amplified from genomic DNA by means of the immunoSEQ Assay, a bias-controlled multiplex PCR. On the study's bioinformatics: The number of nucleated cells in each sample was estimated from the amplification of reference gene primers within the assay. Sequence reads were collapsed and filtered to measure the absolute abundance of every unique TCRbeta CDR3 rearrangement. For each sample, productive Simpson clonality was calculated as the square root of Simpson's diversity index over productive rearrangements. This immuneACCESS table, as held by TCRdb, lists in-frame sequences with V and J called but not all clones. Of the missing ones, under half trace to an unresolved V gene in checked studies; the others have no known cause. V and J calls and clone size follow that table, whereas D and trimming were derived from the DNA. A total of about 200,000 clones appear in this sample, approximately 82% of them only once. The ten biggest clones cover over 10% of the sample.

Germline trimming: 6 bases from V, 3 bases from J; junction bases outside gene matches: 11. The CDR3 runs 15 amino acids, cysteine and phenylalanine included. Of the read, only the CDR3 DNA is kept; its 45 bases are in frame from base 1. The germline V gene specifies SGHDT as CDR1 and YYEEEE as CDR2. Collaborating institutions collected whole blood in K2EDTA tubes following their own protocols. For TCRbeta analysis, collaborator samples were shipped as frozen whole blood, as isolated PBMCs, or as DNA extracted from either sample type. The clonotype was recovered from a human donor in a cohort sampled during active COVID-19. The V and J segments used are TRBV5-6 and TRBJ2-5; the junction holds 7 bases that match TRBD2. Sequenced material: peripheral blood. The CDR3 here reads CASTPGLNLEETQYF. The bases read TGTGCCAGCACCCCGGGACTAAATTTGGAAGAGACCCAGTACTTC.